This entry features one T cell receptor beta chain sequence. The CDR3 length is 15 residues. From germline, CDR1 is SGDLS and CDR2 YYNGEE. Germline trimming cut 4 bases from V and 3 bases from J; bases unmatched to any gene: 2. The sample is drawn from a study of blood T cell repertoires in COVID-19. The wider study: Donors in the United States, Italy and Spain gave samples during acute or convalescent COVID-19. The cDNA or gDNA used as material had been derived from T cells, B-cell-depleted T cells, or PBMCs.

Profiling relied on immunoSEQ multiplex PCR, and the TCRdb table lists in-frame clones only, not all of them. This table holds some 71,000 clones, 75% to 95% found once. The receptor's source is a woman under 30 with acute or convalescent COVID-19. J is TRBJ2-3 and V is TRBV9; 13 bases match TRBD2. The sample was peripheral blood. CDR3 residues: CASSWTSGGTDTQYF. The CDR3 DNA is TGTGCCAGCAGCTGGACTAGCGGGGGTACAGATACGCAGTATTTT.